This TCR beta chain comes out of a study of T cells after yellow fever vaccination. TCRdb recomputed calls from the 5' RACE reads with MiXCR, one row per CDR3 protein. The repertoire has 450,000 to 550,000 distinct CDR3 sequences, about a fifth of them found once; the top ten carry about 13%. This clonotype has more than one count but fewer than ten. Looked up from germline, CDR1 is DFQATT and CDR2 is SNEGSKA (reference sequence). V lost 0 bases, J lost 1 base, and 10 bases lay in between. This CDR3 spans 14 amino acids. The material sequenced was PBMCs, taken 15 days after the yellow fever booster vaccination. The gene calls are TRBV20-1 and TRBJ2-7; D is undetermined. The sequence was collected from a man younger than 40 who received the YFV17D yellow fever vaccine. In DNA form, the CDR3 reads TGCAGTGCTAGAGATTTGGGTCGATCCTACGAGCAGTACTTC. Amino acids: CSARDLGRSYEQYF.